The 14 T cell receptor beta chains reported below all come from one sample, sequenced in a study of blood T cell repertoires in COVID-19. Clones were read by immunoSEQ multiplex PCR, and TCRdb kept only the in-frame ones, dropping some. The data hold roughly 100,000 clones, with about four fifths observed a single time. Source material: peripheral blood. Source of these receptors: a man in his forties or fifties with active or convalescent COVID-19.

The chain employs TRBV29-1 and TRBJ2-5; TRBD2 aligns across 9 bases. The CDR3 spans 16 residues. The trim removed 8 bases at V and 1 base at J, leaving 14 bases unmatched. Per germline, CDR1 SQVTM and CDR2 ANQGSEA. CDR3 residues: CSTNSRLAVFQETQYF. The CDR3 DNA sequence: TGCAGCACAAACTCTCGACTAGCGGTATTCCAAGAGACCCAGTACTTC.

The chain links TRBV10-1 to TRBJ2-6; 10 nucleotides match TRBD1. The germline V gene encodes CDR1 WNHNN and CDR2 SYGVQD (reference sequence). This CDR3 is built from 17 residues. V lost 6 bases, J lost 0 bases, and 5 bases stayed unmatched. CDR3 DNA: TGCGCCAGCAGCGCCGGGACAGGGGCCTCTGGGGCCAACGTCCTGACTTTC. Protein: CASSAGTGASGANVLTF.

This clone showed up just once. V is TRBV3-1 (or the pseudogene TRBV3-2) and J is TRBJ2-6; D perhaps matches TRBD1 (6 bases). The CDR3 covers 18 residues. Trimming took off 5 bases at V and 2 bases at J, with 19 bases between the two ends. In germline, CDR1 is LGHDT, CDR2 YNNKEL (reference sequence). The CDR3 here is CASSEHSRGEAGANVLTF. The CDR3 DNA reads as TGTGCCAGCAGCGAACATTCCAGGGGAGAAGCTGGGGCCAACGTCCTGACTTTC.

The V gene is TRBV6-2 or TRBV6-3, the J gene TRBJ2-3, with TRBD1 identical over 8 bases. The CDR3 sequence is 18 residues long. Germline CDR1 reads MNHEY; CDR2 reads SVGEGT. V dropped 4 bases and J dropped 0; count of bases not matched to a gene: 12. DNA for the CDR3: TGTGCCAGCAGTTTGACACCTACGGGACAGGCGAGCACAGATACGCAGTATTTT. The encoded protein is CASSLTPTGQASTDTQYF.

This chain connects TRBV6-5 to TRBJ1-5; TRBD1 matches at 7 bases. CDR3 size: 15 residues. Losses at the gene ends were 0 bases for V and 9 bases for J; bases not matched to a gene: 8. Germline assignment: CDR1 MNHEY and CDR2 SVGAGI. In nucleotides, the CDR3 is TGTGCCAGCAGTTACTCAGAGACAGGGTCGCGGCCCCAGCATTTT. This gives the protein CASSYSETGSRPQHF.

The gene calls are TRBV3-1 (or the pseudogene TRBV3-2) and TRBJ2-3, with 8 bases aligning to TRBD2. Trimming removed 2 bases from V and 0 bases from J; junction bases left unmatched: 7. CDR3 size: 17 residues. The germline V gene encodes CDR1 LGHDT and CDR2 YNNKEL (reference sequence). CDR3 DNA: TGTGCCAGCAGCCAATTTGGCGGGGGGCGAAGCACAGATACGCAGTATTTT. Its translation: CASSQFGGGRSTDTQYF.

The V and J genes are TRBV25-1 and TRBJ2-5, with TRBD2 matching 7 bases. V gave up 7 bases and J gave up 2 bases; unmatched junction bases: 13. The germline CDR1 and CDR2 sequences are MGHDK and SYGVNS. The CDR3 has 16 residues. The CDR3 DNA sequence: TGTGCCAGCACCGCTTCGAGGACTAGTCGGCAAGAGACCCAGTACTTC. It translates to CASTASRTSRQETQYF.

A note on this clone: In the same sample, other DNA sequences code for this CDR3. This chain joins TRBV24-1 and TRBJ1-2, with D possibly matching TRBD1 (5 bases). The CDR3 extends over 14 amino acids. The germline CDR1 and CDR2 sequences are KGHDR and SFDVKD. Trimming left V 4 bases short and J 4 bases short, with 12 bases between. The CDR3 protein is CATSDQDRGYGYTF. DNA of the CDR3: TGTGCCACCAGTGACCAAGACAGAGGCTATGGCTACACCTTC.

The chain couples TRBV5-1 to TRBJ2-1; unclear D gene. V lost 0 bases to trimming and J lost 0 bases, with 10 bases between them. Looked up from germline, CDR1 is SGHRS and CDR2 is YFSETQ. The CDR3 runs to 16 residues. The CDR3 loop is CASSLGLTSSYNEQFF. The CDR3 DNA sequence: TGCGCCAGCAGCTTGGGTCTCACTTCCTCCTACAATGAGCAGTTCTTC.

The chain recombines TRBV7-9 with TRBJ1-6; weak D call: TRBD1 (6 bases). The CDR3 is 17 residues long. Trimming left V 1 base short and J 7 bases short, with 17 bases between. The germline V gene has CDR1 SEHNR and CDR2 FQNEAQ (reference sequence). CDR3 DNA: TGTGCCAGCAGCTTAGATTCCTCGGGCAGGGGAAATTCACCCCTCCACTTT. It codes for CASSLDSSGRGNSPLHF.

This clone was counted a single time. V gene TRBV6-5 combines with J gene TRBJ1-3; D is undetermined. Trimming left V 8 bases short and J 0 bases short, with 11 bases between. Germline V gives CDR1 MNHEY, CDR2 SVGAGI. The CDR3 sequence is 14 residues long. The DNA of the CDR3 is TGTGCCAGCTTTGACACCAACTCTGGAAACACCATATATTTT. Translated, it gives CASFDTNSGNTIYF.

This chain uses TRBV29-1 with TRBJ1-4, with D possibly matching TRBD1 (5 bases). V was cut by 5 bases and J by 6 bases, with 10 bases left in between. Germline V gene sequence: CDR1 SQVTM, CDR2 ANQGSEA. The CDR3 is 12 residues long. The CDR3 DNA is TGCAGCGTTCGGCAGGGCGATGAAAAACTGTTTTTT. Translating it yields CSVRQGDEKLFF. Using reference TRBV29-1 and TRBJ1-4 for the parts outside the CDR3, the full variable domain is SAVISQKPSRDICQRGTSLTIQCQVDSQVTMMFWYRQQPGQSLTLIATANQGSEATYESGFVIDKFPISRPNLTFSTLTVSNMSPEDSSIYLCSVRQGDEKLFFGSGTQLSVL.

This clone occurred a few times. This CDR3 reads CASSYDSGGLNTQYF. The CDR3 DNA reads as TGTGCCAGCAGTTACGATAGCGGGGGGTTGAATACGCAGTATTTT. The chain couples TRBV6-2 or TRBV6-3 to TRBJ2-3, with TRBD2 identical over 10 bases. The length of the CDR3 is 15 residues. CDR1 MNHEY and CDR2 SVGEGT come from the germline V gene. Trimming cost V 2 bases and J 7 bases; bases outside gene matches: 6.

The chain carries TRBV5-1 and TRBJ2-3; 8 bases are a match to TRBD2. Germline V gives CDR1 SGHRS, CDR2 YFSETQ. J was trimmed by 0 bases and V by 4 bases; bases with no gene match: 7. This CDR3 has 16 amino acids. In DNA, the CDR3 is TGCGCCAGCAGCCCCTATAGCGGGGTTAGCACAGATACGCAGTATTTT. Protein sequence: CASSPYSGVSTDTQYF.